The TCR beta chain described here comes from a study of blood T cells in healthy people across ages. This CDR3 contains 16 residues. The germline CDR1 and CDR2 sequences are SEHNR and FQNEAQ (reference sequence). As to this clonotype: The germline gene is not matched at one end of the junction; a read error may be the cause.

A second PCR of 7 to 11 cycles used a sample-barcoded 5' primer and a J-beta primer mix. A single record per CDR3 protein comes from TCRdb applying MiXCR to the 5' RACE reads. In the table there are 650,000 to 800,000 distinct CDR3 sequences, around two fifths of which are singletons. The sequencing sample was made of blood. The receptor's source is a man between 60 and 75 years old in good health. The J gene is TRBJ2-2, the V gene TRBV7-9; possibly TRBD1 or TRBD2 for D (5 bases each). The CDR3 spells CASRTLTGRNAGELFF. The DNA for the CDR3 is TGTGCCAGCAGGACTCTTACGGGACGGAACGCCGGGGAGCTGTTTTTT.